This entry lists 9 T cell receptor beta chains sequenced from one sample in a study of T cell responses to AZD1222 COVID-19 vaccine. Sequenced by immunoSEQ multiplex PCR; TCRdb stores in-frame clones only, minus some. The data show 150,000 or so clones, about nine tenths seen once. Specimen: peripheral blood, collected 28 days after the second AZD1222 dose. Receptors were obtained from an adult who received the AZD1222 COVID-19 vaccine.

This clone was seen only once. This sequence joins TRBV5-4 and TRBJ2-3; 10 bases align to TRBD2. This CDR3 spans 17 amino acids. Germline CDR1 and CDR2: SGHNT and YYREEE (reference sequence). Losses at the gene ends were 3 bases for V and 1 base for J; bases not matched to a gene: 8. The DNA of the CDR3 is TGTGCCAGCAGCTCGTTAAAAGGGACTAGCGGCACAGATACGCAGTATTTT. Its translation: CASSSLKGTSGTDTQYF.

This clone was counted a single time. CDR3: CSVEDRGQWAWGANTEAFF. DNA of the CDR3: TGCAGCGTTGAAGATAGGGGACAGTGGGCCTGGGGGGCGAACACTGAAGCTTTCTTT. This sequence joins TRBV29-1 and TRBJ1-1, with 7 nucleotides matching TRBD1. CDR3 length equals 19 residues. From germline, CDR1 is SQVTM and CDR2 ANQGSEA. The ends lost 0 bases at V and 1 base at J; junction bases unmatched: 17.

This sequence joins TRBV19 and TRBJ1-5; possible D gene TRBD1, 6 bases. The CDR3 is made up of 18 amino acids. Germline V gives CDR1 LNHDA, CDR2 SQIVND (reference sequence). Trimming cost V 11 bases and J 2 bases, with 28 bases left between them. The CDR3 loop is CASNPGRGRSFGNQPQHF. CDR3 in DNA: TGTGCCTCCAACCCCGGCAGGGGACGGTCATTCGGCAATCAGCCCCAGCATTTT.

CDR3: CASSYDSSYEQYF. The CDR3 coding sequence is TGTGCCAGCAGTTATGACAGTTCCTACGAGCAGTACTTC. The chain carries TRBV27 and TRBJ2-7; a possible D gene is TRBD1 (5 bases). Looked up from germline, CDR1 is MNHEY and CDR2 is SMNVEV (reference sequence). V lost 4 bases, J lost 1 base, and 8 bases lay in between. The CDR3 consists of 13 residues.

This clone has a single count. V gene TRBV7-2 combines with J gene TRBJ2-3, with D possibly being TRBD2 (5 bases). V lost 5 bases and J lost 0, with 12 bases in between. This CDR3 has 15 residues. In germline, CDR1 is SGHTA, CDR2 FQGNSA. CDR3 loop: CASSESGFSTDTQYF. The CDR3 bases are TGTGCCAGCAGCGAGTCGGGGTTTAGCACAGATACGCAGTATTTT.

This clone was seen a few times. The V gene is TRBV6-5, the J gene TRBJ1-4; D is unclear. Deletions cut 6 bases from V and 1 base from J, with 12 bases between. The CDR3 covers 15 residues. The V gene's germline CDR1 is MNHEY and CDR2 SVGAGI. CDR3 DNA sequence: TGTGCCAGCAGCCCCGAAGCGGGAACTAATGAAAAACTGTTTTTT. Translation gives CASSPEAGTNEKLFF.

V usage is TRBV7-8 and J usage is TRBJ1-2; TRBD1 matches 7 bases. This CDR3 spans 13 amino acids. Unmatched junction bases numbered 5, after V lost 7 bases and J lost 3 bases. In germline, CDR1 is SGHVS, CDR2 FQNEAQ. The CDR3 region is CASTEGQYYGYTF. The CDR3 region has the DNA TGTGCCAGCACCGAGGGACAGTACTATGGCTACACCTTC.

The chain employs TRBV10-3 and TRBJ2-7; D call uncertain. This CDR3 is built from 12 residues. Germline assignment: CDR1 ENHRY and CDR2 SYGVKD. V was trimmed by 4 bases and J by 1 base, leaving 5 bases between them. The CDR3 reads CAISGPSYEQYF. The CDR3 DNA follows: TGTGCCATCAGTGGCCCTTCCTACGAGCAGTACTTC.

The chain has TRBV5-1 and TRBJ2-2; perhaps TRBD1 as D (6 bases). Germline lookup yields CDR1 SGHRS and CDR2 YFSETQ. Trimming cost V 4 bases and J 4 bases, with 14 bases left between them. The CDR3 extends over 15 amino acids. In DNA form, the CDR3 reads TGCGCCAGCAGCCTAGACCGACAGGCCACCGGGGAGCTGTTTTTT. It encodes CASSLDRQATGELFF.